One sample yielded the 29 T cell receptor beta chains listed below, sequenced in a study of T cell changes during pregnancy in multiple sclerosis. Libraries were prepared by immunoSEQ multiplex PCR; TCRdb keeps only in-frame clonotypes and omits some of them. The sample has tens of thousands of clones, roughly 90% seen once. This specimen consisted of CD4+ T cells from peripheral blood mononuclear cells, obtained after pregnancy. The receptors here all came from a female donor in good health, enrolled as a control in a pregnancy study.

The chain joins TRBV2 to TRBJ2-3; 10 bases map to TRBD2. V shed 6 bases, J shed 8 bases, and the junction held 17 bases outside the gene matches. Germline values: CDR1 SNHLY, CDR2 FYNNEI. This CDR3 comprises 17 residues. The CDR3 nucleotides are TGTGCCAGCAGCTCCCTTAGCCAGCGGGGGGGCTCGTCTACGCAGTATTTT. Protein: CASSSLSQRGGSSTQYF.

The chain joins TRBV11-1 to TRBJ1-3, with 9 bases aligning to TRBD1. CDR1 is SGHAT, CDR2 FQDESV, per germline (reference sequence). J was trimmed by 0 bases and V by 4 bases; bases with no gene match: 7. This CDR3 contains 17 residues. The CDR3 nucleotides are TGTGCCAGCAGCTCCCGGGACAGGGTGACCTCTGGAAACACCATATATTTT. It translates to CASSSRDRVTSGNTIYF.

The V call is TRBV11-2, the J call TRBJ2-3; no reliable D call. CDR1 and CDR2 from the germline V gene are SGHAT and FQNNGV. Trimming pared 3 bases from V and 1 base from J, leaving 20 bases between. The CDR3 has 18 residues. The DNA for the CDR3 is TGTGCCAGCAGCTTTCCCGCACTGCGCGCCTACCGCACAGATACGCAGTATTTT. This encodes CASSFPALRAYRTDTQYF.

This chain connects TRBV7-2 to TRBJ2-7, with D perhaps TRBD1 (8 bases). Germline lookup yields CDR1 SGHTA and CDR2 FQGNSA. There are 15 residues in the CDR3. V lost 5 bases to trimming and J lost 3 bases, with 17 bases between them. CDR3 sequence (DNA): TGTGCCAGCAGCGTGGGGGGGACAGGCCTCTACGAGCAGTACTTC. Encoded protein: CASSVGGTGLYEQYF.

The chain is built from TRBV19 and TRBJ1-6; 8 nucleotides line up with TRBD1. This CDR3 has 14 residues. The V segment lost 8 bases and the J segment 8 bases; nucleotides outside the gene matches: 8. Germline values: CDR1 LNHDA, CDR2 SQIVND (reference sequence). The DNA for the CDR3 is TGTGCCAGTTCCGGACAGGGTGATTATTCACCCCTCCACTTT. It is translated as CASSGQGDYSPLHF.

This chain joins TRBV10-1 and TRBJ2-7, with D possibly matching TRBD2 (5 bases). Between the trimmed V and J ends, which lost 6 bases and 3 bases, there was a span of 15 bases. This CDR3 is 14 amino acids long. From germline, CDR1 is WNHNN and CDR2 SYGVQD (reference sequence). CDR3 sequence (DNA): TGCGCCAGCAGGTCAGGCCGGGAAAACTACGAGCAGTACTTC. Its protein product is CASRSGRENYEQYF.

The genes are TRBV5-1 and TRBJ2-5, with no clear D. The V end was cut by 0 bases, the J end by 5 bases, with 5 bases between. Germline V gene lookup returns CDR1 SGHRS and CDR2 YFSETQ. The CDR3 is made up of 12 amino acids. CDR3: CASSLAVETQYF. The CDR3 DNA is TGCGCCAGCAGCTTGGCAGTGGAGACCCAGTACTTC.

The rearrangement links TRBV9 to TRBJ1-1; D is possibly TRBD1 (6 bases). Trimming took off 3 bases at V and 5 bases at J, with 17 bases between the two ends. The CDR3 length is 15 residues. Germline CDR1 reads SGDLS; CDR2 reads YYNGEE. This chain's CDR3 is CASSAAGGAPTEAFF. CDR3 bases: TGTGCCAGCAGCGCCGCTGGGGGGGCGCCGACTGAAGCTTTCTTT.

The V and J genes are TRBV7-8 and TRBJ1-5, with 10 nucleotides matching TRBD1. The ends lost 5 bases at V and 6 bases at J; junction bases unmatched: 7. The CDR3 has 15 residues. Germline V gene data show CDR1 as SGHVS and CDR2 as FQNEAQ. CDR3: CASSQWGQGSQPQHF. The CDR3 nucleotides read TGTGCCAGCAGCCAGTGGGGACAGGGGTCTCAGCCCCAGCATTTT.

This chain links TRBV14 with TRBJ2-7; D perhaps matches TRBD2 (5 bases). From germline, CDR1 is SGHDN and CDR2 FVKESK. The CDR3 loop spans 13 amino acids. The germline V and J ends were trimmed by 1 base and 9 bases, with 13 bases remaining between them. CDR3 loop: CASSQVAVRGQYF. In nucleotides, the CDR3 is TGTGCCAGCAGCCAAGTAGCCGTACGGGGGCAGTACTTC.

This clone was found once. Germline is not matched at one junction end, which may reflect a read error. The chain couples TRBV7-7 to TRBJ2-2; tentatively, D is TRBD2 (6 bases). CDR3 length: 13 residues. Germline V lookup: CDR1 SSHAT, CDR2 FNYEAQ (reference sequence). The CDR3, as DNA: TGTGCTAGCAACCGGACGGGGGTCGGGGAGCTGTTTTTT. It is translated as CASNRTGVGELFF.

The chain links TRBV18 to TRBJ1-1; D perhaps matches TRBD1 (5 bases). The CDR3 has 14 amino acids. V was pared by 6 bases and J by 4 bases, with 15 bases between. Germline V gives CDR1 KGHSH, CDR2 LQKENI. Here the CDR3 reads CASSGSGVATEAFF. The CDR3, as DNA: TGTGCCAGCTCGGGGTCGGGGGTGGCCACTGAAGCTTTCTTT.

The V call is TRBV7-9, the J call TRBJ2-6; maybe TRBD1 (5 bases). The CDR3 spans 18 residues. Trimming shortened V by 3 bases and J by 4 bases, and 19 bases separated the two germline ends. Germline loops: CDR1 SEHNR, CDR2 FQNEAQ (reference sequence). CDR3 in amino acids: CASSFSRGSEWGANVLTF. DNA of the CDR3: TGTGCCAGCAGCTTTTCAAGGGGCAGCGAATGGGGGGCCAACGTCCTGACTTTC.

The V gene is TRBV6-1, the J gene TRBJ2-2; 8 bases are shared with TRBD1. V lost 8 bases and J lost 6; bases outside the gene matches: 11. The CDR3 is 15 amino acids. Looked up from germline, CDR1 is MNHNS and CDR2 is SASEGT. The chain's CDR3 is CASFTQRTGSGELFF. The CDR3, as DNA: TGTGCCAGCTTCACTCAAAGGACAGGGTCCGGGGAGCTGTTTTTT.

This clone has just one count. This chain joins TRBV7-3 and TRBJ1-1; D remains ambiguous. In germline, CDR1 is SGHTA, CDR2 FQGTGA. The V end lost 5 bases, the J end lost 4 bases, and 11 bases lay between the germline ends. The CDR3 has 13 residues. The CDR3 DNA reads TGTGCCAGCAGCGCTGACTTTGGCACTGAAGCTTTCTTT. Protein product: CASSADFGTEAFF.

This rearrangement joins TRBV18 to TRBJ2-2, with D possibly being TRBD1 (5 bases). This CDR3 has 16 amino acids. Trimming left V 0 bases short and J 0 bases short, with 8 bases between. CDR1 is KGHSH and CDR2 is LQKENI in the germline V gene. CDR3 region: CASSPPVTANTGELFF. Here the CDR3 DNA reads TGTGCCAGCTCACCACCGGTGACAGCGAACACCGGGGAGCTGTTTTTT.

This clone has more than one count but fewer than ten. This chain connects TRBV4-2 to TRBJ1-6, with 7 bases fitting TRBD1. From germline, CDR1 is LGHNA and CDR2 YNFKEQ. The CDR3 contains 13 residues. V was pared by 4 bases and J by 12 bases, with 6 bases of the junction left unmatched. The CDR3 coding sequence is TGTGCCAGCAGCCCCGGGACAGCCAGACCCCTCCACTTT. Translated: CASSPGTARPLHF.

The chain is built from TRBV30 and TRBJ2-3, with 10 bases aligning to TRBD1. J gave up 4 bases and V 0 bases, and 4 bases lay outside the gene matches. The CDR3 consists of 15 residues. Germline-derived CDR1 and CDR2 are GTSNPN and SVGIG (reference sequence). DNA for the CDR3: TGTGCCTGGAGTGTACGACAGGGGGCTGCAGATACGCAGTATTTT. Encoded protein: CAWSVRQGAADTQYF.

This chain connects TRBV7-3 to TRBJ1-2; unclear D gene. The CDR3 loop spans 16 amino acids. V was cut by 2 bases and J by 2 bases, with 15 bases left in between. Germline values: CDR1 SGHTA, CDR2 FQGTGA. For the CDR3, the DNA is TGTGCCAGCAGCTTAGGCGGGCAGGCGATCAACTATGGCTACACCTTC. Its protein product is CASSLGGQAINYGYTF. Full variable domain (outside the CDR3, taken from reference TRBV7-3 and TRBJ1-2): GAGVSQTPSNKVTEKGKYVELRCDPISGHTALYWYRQSLGQGPEFLIYFQGTGAADDSGLPNDRFFAVRPEGSVSTLKIQRTERGDSAVYLCASSLGGQAINYGYTFGSGTRLTVV.

The CDR3 loop is CASSISDRGYTF. The CDR3 DNA follows: TGTGCCAGTAGTATATCAGACAGAGGCTACACCTTC. V gene TRBV19 combines with J gene TRBJ1-2; TRBD1 might be the D (5 bases). The germline V gene has CDR1 LNHDA and CDR2 SQIVND (reference sequence). The CDR3 sequence is 12 residues long. Trimming pared 2 bases from V and 8 bases from J, leaving 9 bases between.

V and J are TRBV28 and TRBJ2-2; D ambiguous. Germline V gene lookup returns CDR1 MDHEN and CDR2 SYDVKM. The length of the CDR3 is 14 residues. With 3 bases removed from V and 1 base from J, the gap between germline ends came to 6 bases. CDR3 protein: CASSLRMNTGELFF. Written as DNA, the CDR3 is TGTGCCAGCAGTTTGAGGATGAACACCGGGGAGCTGTTTTTT.

This chain uses TRBV6-6 with TRBJ2-7, with 7 bases fitting TRBD1. Per the germline V gene, CDR1 is MNHNY and CDR2 is SVGAGI (reference sequence). The CDR3 runs to 14 residues. Unmatched junction bases numbered 6, after V lost 5 bases and J lost 2 bases. The CDR3 DNA sequence: TGTGCCAGCAGTACAGGGGTCAGCGCCTACGAGCAGTACTTC. This encodes CASSTGVSAYEQYF.

The chain has TRBV5-1 and TRBJ1-2; unclear D gene. The CDR3 length is 15 residues. V was shortened by 2 bases and J by 0 bases, with 11 bases between the two germline ends. The V gene's germline CDR1 is SGHRS and CDR2 YFSETQ. CDR3 sequence (DNA): TGCGCCAGCAGCTTTGCGGATCGTGCTAACTATGGCTACACCTTC. Translating gives CASSFADRANYGYTF.

The J gene is TRBJ2-7, the V gene TRBV6-6; 9 positions match TRBD1. The CDR3 covers 14 residues. Germline V gene lookup returns CDR1 MNHNY and CDR2 SVGAGI (reference sequence). V lost 6 bases and J lost 1; bases outside the gene matches: 4. The CDR3 is CASRKGQGSYEQYF. CDR3 DNA: TGTGCCAGCAGAAAGGGACAGGGATCCTACGAGCAGTACTTC.

The chain links TRBV7-9 to TRBJ2-5, with a tentative D call TRBD1 (5 bases). V was shortened by 1 base and J by 5 bases, with 14 bases between the two germline ends. Germline V gives CDR1 SEHNR, CDR2 FQNEAQ (reference sequence). CDR3 length: 15 residues. The CDR3 region has the DNA TGTGCCAGCAGCTTAGGACAGTCCTTGTGGGAGACCCAGTACTTC. The encoded protein is CASSLGQSLWETQYF.

A single count supports this clone. The rearrangement links TRBV29-1 to TRBJ2-2; D not resolved. Germline V gene data show CDR1 as SQVTM and CDR2 as ANQGSEA. V gave up 3 bases and J gave up 3 bases, with 5 bases separating them. There are 12 residues in the CDR3. The CDR3 bases are TGCAGCGTTGATCCGGACACCGGGGAGCTGTTTTTT. It specifies CSVDPDTGELFF.

DNA for the CDR3: TGCGCCAGCAGCCTGGTGGTGGGCTTGAACACTGAAGCTTTCTTT. It yields the protein CASSLVVGLNTEAFF. The rearrangement links TRBV5-1 to TRBJ1-1, with D unclear. Germline CDR1 is SGHRS and CDR2 is YFSETQ. The CDR3 is made up of 15 amino acids. V lost 4 bases, J lost 0 bases, and 13 bases lay in between.

The sample holds a few counts of this clone. The J gene is TRBJ1-6, the V gene TRBV27; no clear D. Trimming took off 7 bases at V and 9 bases at J, with 16 bases between the two ends. Germline-derived CDR1 and CDR2 are MNHEY and SMNVEV (reference sequence). The CDR3 is 14 residues long. For the CDR3, the DNA is TGTGCCAGCACCGTTACCGGGCGGGCTTCACCCCTCCACTTT. Its translation is CASTVTGRASPLHF.

This clone was observed a few times. The V call is TRBV4-2, the J call TRBJ1-2, with TRBD1 identical over 10 bases. The CDR3 length is 16 residues. J lost 4 bases, V lost 4 bases, and 9 bases had no gene match. CDR1 LGHNA and CDR2 YNFKEQ come from the germline V gene. DNA for the CDR3: TGTGCCAGCAGCCCCGACAGGGGGCTCAACGGCTATGGCTACACCTTC. This codes for CASSPDRGLNGYGYTF.